These 31 T cell receptor beta chains share one sample of origin, sequenced in a study of neurological immune-mediated disorders. TCRdb passed the 5' RACE reads through MiXCR, listing each CDR3 protein once. The sample carries 20,000 to 30,000 distinct CDR3 sequences, 10% to 15% recorded once. Material: PBMCs. These TCRs come from a woman in her thirties or forties with HTLV-1-associated myelopathy (HAM/TSP).

The V call is TRBV6-5, the J call TRBJ1-1, with D unclear. The germline V gene encodes CDR1 MNHEY and CDR2 SVGAGI. The CDR3 is made up of 14 amino acids. V shed 6 bases and J shed 4 bases, with 15 bases lying between them. CDR3 nucleotide sequence: TGTGCCAGCAGCCTACGACCGGGTGGCACTGAAGCTTTCTTT. It encodes CASSLRPGGTEAFF.

Note on this clonotype: One end of the junction fails to match germline, which may point to a read error. The rearrangement joins TRBV10-3 to TRBJ1-1; 11 nucleotides align to TRBD1. Germline CDR1 is ENHRY and CDR2 is SYGVKD. The CDR3 covers 13 residues. The CDR3 here is CAGKDRGHTEDFF. As DNA, the CDR3 is TGTGCCGGGAAGGACAGGGGGCACACTGAAGATTTCTTT.

This clonotype was recorded many times. Relative to the germline gene, one junction end is altered; a read error may explain this. The chain combines TRBV5-1 with TRBJ2-1; TRBD2 agrees at 8 bases. CDR1 is SGHRS, CDR2 YFSETQ, per germline. The CDR3 sequence is 14 residues long. The chain's CDR3 is CASSLSGGGPAGPF. The CDR3 DNA follows: TGCGCCAGCAGCTTGTCCGGCGGGGGGCCTGCGGGCCCGTTC.

This clonotype was detected many times. The chain combines TRBV6-5 with TRBJ2-2, with TRBD1 identical over 10 bases. After removal of 5 bases from V and 8 bases from J, the junction contained 5 bases not matched to a gene. Germline V CDR1 and CDR2: MNHEY, SVGAGI. The CDR3 has 14 amino acids. The CDR3 coding sequence is TGTGCCAGCAGTCGACAGGGGGCAGGAGGGGAGCTGTTTTTT. This encodes CASSRQGAGGELFF.

This clonotype was found many times. This rearrangement joins TRBV5-1 to TRBJ2-7, with D hard to call. CDR1 SGHRS and CDR2 YFSETQ come from the germline V gene. V lost 1 base, J lost 7 bases, and 12 bases lay in between. There are 13 residues in the CDR3. The CDR3 DNA follows: TGCGCCAGCAGCTTGATGGCCCTCGAAGAGCAGTACTTC. It is translated as CASSLMALEEQYF.

This clonotype was observed many times. The genes are TRBV5-1 and TRBJ1-5, with TRBD1 matching over 9 bases. Germline V CDR1 and CDR2: SGHRS, YFSETQ. This CDR3 is built from 14 residues. V lost 4 bases, J lost 5 bases, and 4 bases stayed unmatched. The CDR3, as DNA: TGCGCCAGCAGCATGACAGGGGGGGATCAGCCCCAGCATTTT. Amino acid sequence: CASSMTGGDQPQHF.

This clonotype was recorded at least ten times. V usage is TRBV10-3 and J usage is TRBJ1-5; 7 bases are shared with TRBD1. The CDR3 has 14 amino acids. V was clipped by 10 bases and J by 0 bases; unmatched bases: 6. CDR1 and CDR2 (germline): ENHRY, SYGVKD. CDR3 residues: CATDTGDSNQPQHF. Here the CDR3 DNA reads TGTGCCACCGATACAGGGGATAGCAATCAGCCCCAGCATTTT.

This clonotype was recorded only once. A read error is possible here, since a much larger clone lies one base away. The chain joins TRBV27 to TRBJ2-3; D perhaps matches TRBD2 (7 bases). This CDR3 is built from 15 residues. Germline V gene lookup returns CDR1 MNHEY and CDR2 SMNVEV (reference sequence). Trimming took off 9 bases at V and 2 bases at J, with 18 bases between the two ends. This CDR3 is CARTSLGGLTDTQYF. The CDR3 nucleotides are TGTGCCAGAACCTCCCTGGGGGGGCTCACAGATACGCAGTATTTT.

This clonotype was observed at least ten times. The chain uses TRBV3-1 and TRBJ1-1; a possible D gene is TRBD1 (6 bases). The CDR3 runs 17 residues. The germline gives CDR1 LGHDT, CDR2 YNNKEL (reference sequence). Deletions cut 0 bases from V and 0 bases from J, with 14 bases between. The CDR3 nucleotides are TGTGCCAGCAGCCAAGAAGGGGGGGGGCGCATGAACACTGAAGCTTTCTTT. Translation: CASSQEGGGRMNTEAFF.

The sample holds many counts of this clonotype. The gene calls are TRBV7-2 and TRBJ2-5; perhaps TRBD2 as D (6 bases). Germline CDR1 and CDR2: SGHTA and FQGNSA. The CDR3 sequence is 14 residues long. The V gene lost 5 bases and the J gene lost 5 bases, with 15 bases spanning the gap. The DNA for the CDR3 is TGTGCCAGCAGCCTGGGAGGTCTGGAGGAGACCCAGTACTTC. Protein sequence: CASSLGGLEETQYF.

This clonotype occurred once. J is TRBJ2-3 and V is TRBV4-1; no clear D. The ends were cut back, 10 bases at V and 5 bases at J, with 19 bases in the middle. Germline CDR1 is MGHRA and CDR2 is YSYEKL. The CDR3 has 14 residues. CDR3 DNA sequence: TGCGCCATCAGTCAAAGAGCCGCAAGAGATACGCAGTATTTT. It codes for CAISQRAARDTQYF.

This clonotype occurred many times. The V call is TRBV6-5, the J call TRBJ1-4; a possible D gene is TRBD1 (6 bases). The germline V and J ends were trimmed by 4 bases and 2 bases, with 8 bases remaining between them. The CDR3 is 14 amino acids. Germline V gene lookup returns CDR1 MNHEY and CDR2 SVGAGI. This chain's CDR3 is CASSWGGTNEKLFF. In DNA, the CDR3 is TGTGCCAGCAGTTGGGGGGGCACTAATGAAAAACTGTTTTTT.

This clonotype was observed many times. The chain employs TRBV24-1 and TRBJ1-5, with D tentatively TRBD1 (5 bases). Trimming removed 9 bases at V and 4 bases at J, with 15 bases between. CDR3 length: 14 residues. CDR1 and CDR2 from the germline V gene are KGHDR and SFDVKD. The CDR3: CATRSTGVNQPQHF. In DNA, the CDR3 is TGTGCCACCCGGAGCACGGGGGTAAATCAGCCCCAGCATTTT.

This clonotype was counted many times. The rearrangement joins TRBV5-1 to TRBJ1-3, with 7 positions matching TRBD1. CDR1 and CDR2 from the germline V gene are SGHRS and YFSETQ. J was trimmed by 0 bases and V by 4 bases; bases with no gene match: 4. CDR3 size: 15 residues. Here the CDR3 DNA reads TGCGCCAGCAGCGGAGGACAGGACTCTGGAAACACCATATATTTT. It yields the protein CASSGGQDSGNTIYF.

This clonotype was seen ten or more times. The chain combines TRBV7-2 with TRBJ2-6, with 10 nucleotides matching TRBD2. The junction had 3 bases not matched to a gene; V was cut back by 1 base and J by 0 bases. CDR1 and CDR2 from the germline V gene are SGHTA and FQGNSA. The CDR3 spans 18 residues. CDR3 coding DNA: TGTGCCAGCAGCTTAGTGCCTAGCGGGAGCTCTGGGGCCAACGTCCTGACTTTC. Protein product: CASSLVPSGSSGANVLTF.

This clonotype was recorded many times. V and J are TRBV7-9 and TRBJ2-3; D unclear. The CDR3 contains 13 residues. V gave up 5 bases and J gave up 6 bases, with 12 bases separating them. Germline CDR1 reads SEHNR; CDR2 reads FQNEAQ (reference sequence). The CDR3 protein is CASSRIEEDTQYF. The CDR3 DNA reads as TGTGCCAGCAGCCGAATAGAGGAGGATACGCAGTATTTT.

This clonotype was found many times. This chain connects TRBV5-1 to TRBJ2-3; 8 bases align to TRBD1. Germline CDR1 reads SGHRS; CDR2 reads YFSETQ. V lost 4 bases, J lost 0 bases, and 4 bases stayed unmatched. The CDR3 sequence is 15 residues long. This CDR3 reads CASSPGQGSTDTQYF. The CDR3, as DNA: TGCGCCAGCAGCCCAGGACAGGGCAGCACAGATACGCAGTATTTT.

This clonotype came up many times. The V call is TRBV5-1, the J call TRBJ1-4; 7 bases align to TRBD1. The CDR3 runs to 16 residues. The J segment lost 4 bases and the V segment lost 4 bases, leaving 10 bases of the junction unmatched. The germline CDR1 and CDR2 sequences are SGHRS and YFSETQ. CDR3 in DNA: TGCGCCAGCAGCAGGGACCCGGGACAGTTTAATGAAAAACTGTTTTTT. Residues: CASSRDPGQFNEKLFF.

The V call is TRBV6-6, the J call TRBJ2-5, with 9 bases that match TRBD2. V trimming: 1 base; J trimming: 5 bases; junction bases outside the gene matches: 11. Germline-derived CDR1 and CDR2 are MNHNY and SVGAGI (reference sequence). This CDR3 has 17 residues. CDR3 in amino acids: CASSYYFSGSGGETQYF. CDR3 DNA: TGTGCCAGCAGTTACTATTTTAGCGGGAGCGGTGGGGAGACCCAGTACTTC.

This clonotype was recorded at least ten times. The chain recombines TRBV5-1 with TRBJ1-2; D unclear. V was clipped by 4 bases and J by 2 bases, with 12 bases between them. The CDR3 is 14 amino acids. Per germline, CDR1 SGHRS and CDR2 YFSETQ. The CDR3, as DNA: TGCGCCAGCAGCCCGGTCCCGGGGAACTATGGCTACACCTTC. Residues: CASSPVPGNYGYTF.

In this sample, this clonotype turned up many times. The genes are TRBV11-2 and TRBJ1-5; D perhaps matches TRBD1 (5 bases). The CDR3 consists of 15 residues. Trimming shortened V by 8 bases and J by 4 bases, and 18 bases separated the two germline ends. CDR1 SGHAT and CDR2 FQNNGV come from the germline V gene. The CDR3 sequence: CASGQGNRVNQPQHF. Here the CDR3 DNA reads TGTGCCAGCGGACAAGGGAACAGAGTAAATCAGCCCCAGCATTTT.

In its sample, this clonotype was seen many times. The genes are TRBV12-3 or TRBV12-4 and TRBJ1-2, with D possibly being TRBD1 (5 bases). This CDR3 is 14 amino acids long. V gave up 5 bases and J gave up 9 bases, with 19 bases separating them. DNA of the CDR3: TGTGCCAGCAGTCCCGCTTCCTCGGAGGGGAGCTACACCTTC. Translation: CASSPASSEGSYTF.

This clonotype appeared many times. The chain is built from TRBV4-1 and TRBJ2-5; D call uncertain. The germline V gene encodes CDR1 MGHRA and CDR2 YSYEKL. This CDR3 is built from 13 residues. V lost 2 bases to trimming and J lost 5 bases, with 9 bases between them. For the CDR3, the DNA is TGCGCCAGCAGCCAAACTCCCGCGGAGACCCAGTACTTC. It encodes CASSQTPAETQYF.

This clonotype was counted ten times or more. The rearrangement links TRBV9 to TRBJ2-2, with TRBD2 identical over 8 bases. The CDR3 spans 15 residues. Per germline, CDR1 SGDLS and CDR2 YYNGEE. The V gene end was trimmed by 0 bases and the J gene end by 6 bases; junction bases not matched to a gene: 4. The CDR3 coding sequence is TGTGCCAGCAGCGTAGTTGCGGGGGGCTCCGGGGAGCTGTTTTTT. Translated: CASSVVAGGSGELFF.

A remark on this clonotype: One end of the junction fails to match germline, which may point to a read error. The chain combines TRBV15 with TRBJ2-3, with TRBD1 as a possible D gene (6 bases). Germline values: CDR1 LNHNV, CDR2 YYDKDF (reference sequence). The CDR3 runs to 16 residues. Written as DNA, the CDR3 is TGTGCCACCAGCAGAGATATGGGGACACTCACATATACGCAGTATTTT. It is translated as CATSRDMGTLTYTQYF.

The V call is TRBV5-1, the J call TRBJ1-1, with a possible D match to TRBD1 (6 bases). V was shortened by 5 bases and J by 3 bases, with 11 bases between the two germline ends. The germline V gene has CDR1 SGHRS and CDR2 YFSETQ. The CDR3 is 13 amino acids. This chain's CDR3 is CASRPNRDTEAFF. The CDR3 region has the DNA TGCGCCAGCAGGCCTAACAGGGACACTGAAGCTTTCTTT.

In this sample, this clonotype is medium-sized. The chain joins TRBV9 to TRBJ2-5, with D perhaps matching TRBD1 or TRBD2 (7 bases each). Germline values: CDR1 SGDLS, CDR2 YYNGEE. The ends were cut back, 3 bases at V and 5 bases at J, with 17 bases in the middle. The CDR3 is 15 residues long. CDR3 sequence (DNA): TGTGCCAGCAGCGGACCCCAGGGGGGGTCGGAGACCCAGTACTTC. Translation gives CASSGPQGGSETQYF.

Within the sample, this clonotype is medium-sized (0.01 to 0.1%). V is TRBV12-3 or TRBV12-4 and J is TRBJ1-5; D remains ambiguous. The V end lost 2 bases, the J end lost 4 bases, and 9 bases lay between the germline ends. This CDR3 has 14 amino acids. The CDR3 sequence: CASSLMGRNQPQHF. For the CDR3, the DNA is TGTGCCAGCAGTTTAATGGGTCGTAATCAGCCCCAGCATTTT.

This clonotype was seen repeatedly, ten times or more. J is TRBJ2-5 and V is TRBV7-8, with 9 nucleotides matching TRBD2. With V trimmed by 6 bases and J by 4 bases, 15 bases remained unmatched. The CDR3 length is 17 residues. Germline CDR1 is SGHVS and CDR2 is FQNEAQ. The CDR3 reads CASRFTYLAGIRETQYF. The CDR3 DNA follows: TGTGCCAGCAGATTCACCTATCTAGCGGGGATACGAGAGACCCAGTACTTC.

This clonotype was seen ten or more times. The gene calls are TRBV10-3 and TRBJ2-1, with D unclear. CDR1 ENHRY and CDR2 SYGVKD come from the germline V gene. The CDR3 totals 14 residues. V lost 3 bases and J lost 7, with 13 bases in between. In DNA, the CDR3 is TGTGCCATCAGTGAACGCCGCGCCGGGAATGAGCAGTTCTTC. It encodes CAISERRAGNEQFF.

This clonotype was detected many times. J is TRBJ1-6 and V is TRBV4-2, with 9 bases matching TRBD1. This CDR3 spans 16 amino acids. The J segment lost 6 bases and the V segment lost 1 base, leaving 4 bases of the junction unmatched. Looked up from germline, CDR1 is LGHNA and CDR2 is YNFKEQ. CDR3 nucleotide sequence: TGTGCCAGCAGCCAAGGACGACAGGGGGGTAATTCACCCCTCCACTTT. It encodes CASSQGRQGGNSPLHF.